A single sample is the source of the 29 T cell receptor beta chains below, sequenced in a study of neurological immune-mediated disorders. TCRdb recomputed calls from the 5' RACE reads with MiXCR, one row per CDR3 protein. Of about 50,000 distinct CDR3 sequences listed, around a tenth are singletons. Sequenced input: PBMCs. These TCRs come from a woman aged 40 to 50 with HTLV-1-associated myelopathy (HAM/TSP).

This clonotype was counted at least ten times. The chain combines TRBV5-1 with TRBJ2-7, with TRBD1 matching over 8 bases. Germline V CDR1 and CDR2: SGHRS, YFSETQ. This CDR3 has 13 residues. The trim removed 3 bases at V and 5 bases at J, leaving 4 bases unmatched. Here the CDR3 reads CASSSRQGNEQYF. In DNA form, the CDR3 reads TGCGCCAGCAGCTCTCGACAGGGGAACGAGCAGTACTTC. Full variable domain (outside the CDR3, taken from reference TRBV5-1 and TRBJ2-7): KAGVTQTPRYLIKTRGQQVTLSCSPISGHRSVSWYQQTPGQGLQFLFEYFSETQRNKGNFPGRFSGRQFSNSRSEMNVSTLELGDSALYLCASSSRQGNEQYFGPGTRLTVT.

This clonotype was recorded at least ten times. The chain couples TRBV5-1 to TRBJ2-7; D is perhaps TRBD2 (6 bases). Germline CDR1 is SGHRS and CDR2 is YFSETQ. V lost 4 bases, J lost 7 bases, and 9 bases lay in between. This CDR3 is built from 11 residues. The CDR3 DNA reads TGCGCCAGCAGCAAGGAGGGTGAGCAGTACTTC. Translated, it gives CASSKEGEQYF. The full variable domain, rest sourced from reference TRBV5-1 and TRBJ2-7, is KAGVTQTPRYLIKTRGQQVTLSCSPISGHRSVSWYQQTPGQGLQFLFEYFSETQRNKGNFPGRFSGRQFSNSRSEMNVSTLELGDSALYLCASSKEGEQYFGPGTRLTVT.

This clonotype was seen repeatedly, ten times or more. The genes are TRBV3-1 and TRBJ1-6; no firm D call. V lost 2 bases and J lost 7, with 6 bases in between. From germline, CDR1 is LGHDT and CDR2 YNNKEL (reference sequence). CDR3 size: 13 residues. The CDR3 DNA reads TGTGCCAGCAGCCAACCGGTGAATTCACCCCTCCACTTT. It codes for CASSQPVNSPLHF.

The table lists this clonotype with many counts. The gene calls are TRBV12-3 or TRBV12-4 and TRBJ1-5; TRBD1 agrees at 8 bases. The length of the CDR3 is 13 residues. V was pared by 2 bases and J by 6 bases, with 0 bases of the junction left unmatched. CDR3 sequence: CASSLTGGQPQHF. The CDR3 nucleotides read TGTGCCAGCAGTTTAACAGGGGGTCAGCCCCAGCATTTT.

This clonotype came up many times. The chain joins TRBV20-1 to TRBJ2-5, with 7 bases aligning to TRBD1. From germline, CDR1 is DFQATT and CDR2 SNEGSKA (reference sequence). The CDR3 loop spans 12 amino acids. The V and J ends lost 7 bases and 5 bases, in that order; junction bases with no gene match: 7. CDR3 protein: CSVPTGSETQYF. The DNA for the CDR3 is TGCAGTGTTCCGACAGGGTCGGAGACCCAGTACTTC.

This clonotype was detected many times. The J gene is TRBJ2-7, the V gene TRBV19; no clear D gene. Looked up from germline, CDR1 is LNHDA and CDR2 is SQIVND (reference sequence). With 3 bases removed from V and 1 base from J, the gap between germline ends came to 7 bases. CDR3 length: 13 amino acids. The CDR3 region is CASSMGLSYEQYF. CDR3 coding DNA: TGTGCCAGTAGTATGGGATTATCCTACGAGCAGTACTTC.

This clonotype was counted a few times. This chain uses TRBV29-1 with TRBJ2-7; 9 bases map to TRBD1. CDR1 SQVTM and CDR2 ANQGSEA come from the germline V gene. The CDR3 runs 13 residues. Germline trimming cut 7 bases from V and 6 bases from J; bases unmatched to any gene: 10. CDR3 in amino acids: CSAVRGQGGEQYF. The CDR3 region has the DNA TGCAGCGCCGTACGGGGACAGGGAGGCGAGCAGTACTTC.

As regards this clonotype: Being one base from a much bigger clone, this may be a read error. This rearrangement joins TRBV12-3 or TRBV12-4 to TRBJ1-1, with 9 bases that match TRBD1. Trimming cost V 7 bases and J 9 bases; bases outside gene matches: 12. The CDR3 length is 14 residues. The CDR3 nucleotides are TGTGCCAGCATCCGGACTCGAGGGACAGGGAAAGCTTTCTTT. It codes for CASIRTRGTGKAFF.

The rearrangement links TRBV12-3 or TRBV12-4 to TRBJ2-1; 15 bases line up with TRBD2. V trimming: 5 bases; J trimming: 5 bases; junction bases outside the gene matches: 7. CDR3 length: 17 residues. The CDR3 region has the DNA TGTGCCAGCAGTCCGGGACTAGCGGGGGGTGGGAACAATGAGCAGTTCTTC. It encodes CASSPGLAGGGNNEQFF.

At least ten counts were recorded for this clonotype. The chain uses TRBV5-1 and TRBJ2-7; tentatively, D is TRBD1 or TRBD2 (5 bases each). V dropped 0 bases and J dropped 3 bases, with 19 bases sitting between them. The germline V gene has CDR1 SGHRS and CDR2 YFSETQ. The CDR3 has 17 residues. CDR3 in amino acids: CASSLELFSGAGYEQYF. The CDR3 DNA reads as TGCGCCAGCAGCTTGGAACTTTTCTCCGGGGCGGGCTACGAGCAGTACTTC.

On this clonotype: A much larger clone differs by one base, so this may be a read error. The chain uses TRBV5-1 and TRBJ2-5; no definite D call. V was clipped by 2 bases and J by 0 bases, with 11 bases between them. Germline CDR1 is SGHRS and CDR2 is YFSETQ. The CDR3 sequence is 15 residues long. The DNA of the CDR3 is TGCGCCAGCAGCTTAGATTCCGGGCACCAAGAGACCCAGTACTTC. This sequence encodes CASSLDSGHQETQYF.

Many counts were recorded for this clonotype. V is TRBV10-3 and J is TRBJ1-1; D gene uncertain. Germline loops: CDR1 ENHRY, CDR2 SYGVKD. This CDR3 has 14 amino acids. Trimming cost V 4 bases and J 1 base, with 10 bases left between them. As DNA, the CDR3 is TGTGCCATCAGTGGGGGTCCTGAGAACACTGAAGCTTTCTTT. Protein: CAISGGPENTEAFF.

This clonotype was counted at least ten times. This chain connects TRBV11-2 to TRBJ1-5; D is possibly TRBD1 (5 bases). V was clipped by 2 bases and J by 5 bases, with 10 bases between them. From germline, CDR1 is SGHAT and CDR2 FQNNGV. This CDR3 region has 14 residues. CDR3 residues: CASSLNGADQPQHF. CDR3 DNA sequence: TGTGCCAGCAGCTTAAATGGGGCAGATCAGCCCCAGCATTTT.

Many counts were recorded for this clonotype. The rearrangement joins TRBV10-2 to TRBJ1-5, with 12 bases matching TRBD1. With V trimmed by 6 bases and J by 8 bases, 5 bases remained unmatched. The CDR3 is 14 residues long. Germline assignment: CDR1 WSHSY and CDR2 SAAADI. The CDR3 nucleotides are TGCGCCAGCAGGGGACAGGGGGCGAGGGAGCCCCAGCATTTT. Translated: CASRGQGAREPQHF.

This clonotype was detected many times. The chain carries TRBV5-6 and TRBJ1-2; D not resolved. Germline V gene data show CDR1 as SGHDT and CDR2 as YYEEEE. The CDR3 spans 14 residues. V lost 3 bases and J 3 bases, leaving 12 bases between the germline ends. The CDR3 DNA reads TGTGCCAGCAGCTGGGAGTTAGGAGACTATGGCTACACCTTC. This codes for CASSWELGDYGYTF.

This clonotype showed up many times. V gene TRBV7-9 combines with J gene TRBJ2-1, with TRBD2 matching over 9 bases. V lost 5 bases and J lost 6; bases outside the gene matches: 8. CDR1 SEHNR and CDR2 FQNEAQ come from the germline V gene (reference sequence). The CDR3 is 15 residues long. CDR3 sequence reads: CASSLSGGHLNEQFF. The DNA for the CDR3 is TGTGCCAGCAGCCTCAGCGGGGGGCACCTCAATGAGCAGTTCTTC. The entire variable domain, with the rest obtained from reference TRBV7-9 and TRBJ2-1, is as follows: DTGVSQNPRHKITKRGQNVTFRCDPISEHNRLYWYRQTLGQGPEFLTYFQNEAQLEKSRLLSDRFSAERPKGSFSTLEIQRTEQGDSAMYLCASSLSGGHLNEQFFGPGTRLTVL.

This clonotype was seen many times. The chain employs TRBV24-1 and TRBJ1-3; D call uncertain. Per germline, CDR1 KGHDR and CDR2 SFDVKD. The CDR3 has 16 residues. Trimming left V 7 bases short and J 5 bases short, with 20 bases between. DNA of the CDR3: TGTGCCACCAGGACGGACGGCAAAAAGCCCCGAAACACCATATATTTT. As protein: CATRTDGKKPRNTIYF.

At least ten counts were recorded for this clonotype. This chain uses TRBV12-3 or TRBV12-4 with TRBJ2-1, with 9 positions matching TRBD2. This CDR3 is built from 16 residues. Losses at the gene ends were 3 bases for V and 1 base for J; bases not matched to a gene: 4. The CDR3 coding sequence is TGTGCCAGCAGTTTGTTGCGGGGGGGGTCCTACAATGAGCAGTTCTTC. The encoded protein is CASSLLRGGSYNEQFF.

Turning to this clonotype: This may be a read error, as it is one base from a much larger clone. The chain uses TRBV4-1 and TRBJ1-5; the D is unclear. Between the trimmed V and J ends, which lost 0 bases and 2 bases, there was a span of 14 bases. Germline CDR1 MGHRA, CDR2 YSYEKL. The CDR3 totals 17 residues. CDR3 region: CASSQDPPVQGNQPQHF. In nucleotides, the CDR3 is TGCGCCAGCAGCCAAGATCCGCCGGTGCAGGGCAATCAGCCCCAGCATTTT.

This clonotype was found many times. This chain links TRBV5-1 with TRBJ2-2; no clear D gene. CDR1 SGHRS and CDR2 YFSETQ come from the germline V gene. CDR3 length: 14 amino acids. Trimming removed 0 bases at V and 2 bases at J, with 5 bases between. CDR3 in DNA: TGCGCCAGCAGCTTGGGACACAACACCGGGGAGCTGTTTTTT. It specifies CASSLGHNTGELFF.

This clonotype was detected many times. The V and J genes are TRBV29-1 and TRBJ1-2; 10 nucleotides match TRBD1. V lost 6 bases to trimming and J lost 4 bases; unmatched junction nucleotides: 8. Germline CDR1 is SQVTM and CDR2 is ANQGSEA. The CDR3 loop spans 14 amino acids. In DNA form, the CDR3 reads TGCAGCGTCGGCAAGACAGGGGGCTCCTATGGCTACACCTTC. This translates into CSVGKTGGSYGYTF.

This clonotype showed up many times. The CDR3 bases are TGTGCCACCACTGACGGTCTAGGGTCACCCCTCCACTTT. Its protein is CATTDGLGSPLHF. The chain links TRBV6-1 to TRBJ1-6; unclear D gene. Germline values: CDR1 MNHNS, CDR2 SASEGT. V was clipped by 10 bases and J by 10 bases, with 17 bases between them. CDR3 length: 13 residues.

This clonotype was detected ten times or more. J is TRBJ2-7 and V is TRBV6-2 or TRBV6-3; 9 positions agree with TRBD1. V shed 8 bases and J 6 bases; nucleotides not matched to a gene: 2. Germline CDR1 reads MNHEY; CDR2 reads SVGEGT. This CDR3 contains 11 residues. CDR3 sequence: CASSQGAEQYF. CDR3 sequence (DNA): TGTGCCAGCTCACAGGGGGCCGAGCAGTACTTC.

This clonotype was recorded many times. V and J are TRBV5-6 and TRBJ2-1, with 10 nucleotides matching TRBD2. This CDR3 is 16 amino acids long. With V trimmed by 4 bases and J by 2 bases, 6 bases remained unmatched. Germline V lookup: CDR1 SGHDT, CDR2 YYEEEE. Here the CDR3 reads CASSLIAGGAYNEQFF. Here the CDR3 DNA reads TGTGCCAGCAGCCTAATAGCGGGGGGAGCCTACAATGAGCAGTTCTTC.

This clonotype has a count of ten or more. This rearrangement joins TRBV4-1 to TRBJ1-1, with TRBD1 identical over 12 bases. Germline V gives CDR1 MGHRA, CDR2 YSYEKL. The CDR3 consists of 18 residues. V trimming: 5 bases; J trimming: 3 bases; junction bases outside the gene matches: 13. For the CDR3, the DNA is TGCGCCAGCAGCAAAGCGGGTAGGGACAGGGGGCTTCACACTGAAGCTTTCTTT. The encoded protein is CASSKAGRDRGLHTEAFF.

This clonotype was seen ten or more times. The chain combines TRBV7-6 with TRBJ2-3, with a possible D match to TRBD1 (5 bases). The CDR3 covers 13 residues. Per the germline V gene, CDR1 is SGHVS and CDR2 is FNYEAQ. V gave up 5 bases and J gave up 2 bases, with 8 bases separating them. The CDR3 DNA reads TGTGCCAGCAGCCTGACAGCCACAGATACGCAGTATTTT. Translated: CASSLTATDTQYF.

This clonotype was found many times. In DNA form, the CDR3 reads TGTGCCAGCAGTTTATCGAATCGGGGATACTACGAGCAGTACTTC. Encoded protein: CASSLSNRGYYEQYF. The chain employs TRBV27 and TRBJ2-7, with D tentatively TRBD2 (5 bases). The CDR3 is made up of 15 amino acids. Germline CDR1 reads MNHEY; CDR2 reads SMNVEV (reference sequence). Deletions cut 0 bases from V and 3 bases from J, with 12 bases between.

This clonotype was observed many times. This chain uses TRBV2 with TRBJ2-3; a weak D match, TRBD2 (5 bases). V gave up 6 bases and J gave up 1 base, with 11 bases separating them. The germline CDR1 and CDR2 sequences are SNHLY and FYNNEI. CDR3 size: 14 residues. The CDR3 DNA sequence: TGTGCCAGCAGGGAGGAGGCCCGCACAGATACGCAGTATTTT. Its translation: CASREEARTDTQYF. The entire variable domain, with the rest obtained from reference TRBV2 and TRBJ2-3, is as follows: EPEVTQTPSHQVTQMGQEVILRCVPISNHLYFYWYRQILGQKVEFLVSFYNNEISEKSEIFDDQFSVERPDGSNFTLKIRSTKLEDSAMYFCASREEARTDTQYFGPGTRLTVL.

This clonotype was seen repeatedly, ten times or more. This chain joins TRBV2 and TRBJ2-7; D perhaps matches TRBD2 (5 bases). CDR1 and CDR2 (germline): SNHLY, FYNNEI. The CDR3 length is 16 residues. The V and J ends lost 5 bases and 0 bases respectively, with 17 bases between them. The CDR3 here is CASSLDRREFSYEQYF. The CDR3 nucleotides are TGTGCCAGCAGTCTAGATAGACGGGAATTCTCCTACGAGCAGTACTTC.